This TCR beta chain came from a study of T-cell memory formation after mild COVID-19. Study conclusions and caveats: There was no confirmation that second-wave clones peaking on day 37 were SARS-CoV-2 specific.

This clonotype has at least ten counts. What it binds is unknown. TCRdb independently ran MiXCR on the 5' RACE reads; one entry per CDR3 protein. Altogether fewer than 35,000 distinct CDR3 sequences are present, roughly 16% being singletons, with the ten largest covering 1.1% to 1.5%. The ends were cut back, 0 bases at V and 2 bases at J, with 10 bases in the middle. Germline-derived CDR1 and CDR2 are GTSNPN and SVGIG (reference sequence). This CDR3 has 14 amino acids. The sample was PBMCs or a T cell subset sorted from them (not recorded which). The TCR sequence derives from an adult who had mild COVID-19 (a few samples of this study predate the infection). Cell type and time point are not known. The V and J genes are TRBV30 and TRBJ2-5; tentatively, D is TRBD1 (6 bases). The CDR3 nucleotides read TGTGCCTGGAGTGTAACAGGGAAACAAGAGACCCAGTACTTC. Encoded protein: CAWSVTGKQETQYF.